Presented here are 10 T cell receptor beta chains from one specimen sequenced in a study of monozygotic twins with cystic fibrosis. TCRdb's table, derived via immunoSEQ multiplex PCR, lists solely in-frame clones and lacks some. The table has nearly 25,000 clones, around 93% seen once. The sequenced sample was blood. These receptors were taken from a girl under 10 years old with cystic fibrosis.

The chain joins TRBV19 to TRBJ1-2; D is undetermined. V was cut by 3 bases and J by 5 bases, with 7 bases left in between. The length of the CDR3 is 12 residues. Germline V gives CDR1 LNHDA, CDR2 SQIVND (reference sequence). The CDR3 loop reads CASSISVYGYTF. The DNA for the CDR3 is TGTGCCAGTAGTATCTCTGTTTATGGCTACACCTTC.

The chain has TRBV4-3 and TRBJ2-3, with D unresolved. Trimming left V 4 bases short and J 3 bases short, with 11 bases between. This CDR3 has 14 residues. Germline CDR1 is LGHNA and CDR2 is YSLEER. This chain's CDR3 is CASSLRAETDTQYF. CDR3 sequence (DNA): TGCGCCAGCAGCCTACGCGCGGAGACAGATACGCAGTATTTT.

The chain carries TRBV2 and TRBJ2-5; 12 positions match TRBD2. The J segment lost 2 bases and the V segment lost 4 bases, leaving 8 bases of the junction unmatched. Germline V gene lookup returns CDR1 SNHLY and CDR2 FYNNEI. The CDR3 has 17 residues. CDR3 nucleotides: TGTGCCAGCAGTGTTACTAGCGGGGGGCCGGGTCAAGAGACCCAGTACTTC. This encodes CASSVTSGGPGQETQYF.

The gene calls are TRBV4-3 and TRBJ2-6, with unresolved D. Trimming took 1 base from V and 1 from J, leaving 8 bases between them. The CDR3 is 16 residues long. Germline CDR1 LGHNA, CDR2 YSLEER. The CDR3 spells CASSQAPGSGANVLTF. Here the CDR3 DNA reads TGCGCCAGCAGCCAAGCCCCCGGGTCTGGGGCCAACGTCCTGACTTTC.

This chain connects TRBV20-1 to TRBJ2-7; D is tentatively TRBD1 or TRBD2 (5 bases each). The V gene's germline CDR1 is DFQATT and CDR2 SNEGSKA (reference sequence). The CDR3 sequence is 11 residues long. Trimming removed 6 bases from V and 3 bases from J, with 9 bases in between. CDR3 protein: CSAGEYYEQYF. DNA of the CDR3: TGCAGTGCGGGGGAGTACTACGAGCAGTACTTC.

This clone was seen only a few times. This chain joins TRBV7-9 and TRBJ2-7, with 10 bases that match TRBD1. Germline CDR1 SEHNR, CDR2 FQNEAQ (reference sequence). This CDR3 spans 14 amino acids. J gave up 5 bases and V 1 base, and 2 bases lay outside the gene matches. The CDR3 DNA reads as TGTGCCAGCAGCTTAGGACAGGGGGCTGACGAGCAGTACTTC. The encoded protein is CASSLGQGADEQYF. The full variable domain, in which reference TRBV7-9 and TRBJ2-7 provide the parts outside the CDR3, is DTGVSQNPRHKITKRGQNVTFRCDPISEHNRLYWYRQTLGQGPEFLTYFQNEAQLEKSRLLSDRFSAERPKGSFSTLEIQRTEQGDSAMYLCASSLGQGADEQYFGPGTRLTVT.

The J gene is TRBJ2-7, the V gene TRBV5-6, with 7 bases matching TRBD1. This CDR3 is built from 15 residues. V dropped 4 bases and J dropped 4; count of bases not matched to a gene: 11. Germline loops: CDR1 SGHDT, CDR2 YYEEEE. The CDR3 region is CASSPPSGTAYEQYF. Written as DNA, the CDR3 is TGTGCCAGCAGCCCCCCTTCCGGGACAGCATACGAGCAGTACTTC.

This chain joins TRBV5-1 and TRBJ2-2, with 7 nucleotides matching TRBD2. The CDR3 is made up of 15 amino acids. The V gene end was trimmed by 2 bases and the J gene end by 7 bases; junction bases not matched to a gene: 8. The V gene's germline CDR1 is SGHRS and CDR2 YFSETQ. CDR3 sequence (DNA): TGCGCCAGCAGCTTACTCCTCCAGCGGGACGGGGAGCTGTTTTTT. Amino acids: CASSLLLQRDGELFF.

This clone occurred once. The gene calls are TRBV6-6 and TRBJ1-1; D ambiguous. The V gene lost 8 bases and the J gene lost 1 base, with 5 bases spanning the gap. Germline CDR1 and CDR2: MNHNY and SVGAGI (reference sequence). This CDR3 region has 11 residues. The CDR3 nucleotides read TGTGCCAGCGTTGGGAACACTGAAGCTTTCTTT. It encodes CASVGNTEAFF.

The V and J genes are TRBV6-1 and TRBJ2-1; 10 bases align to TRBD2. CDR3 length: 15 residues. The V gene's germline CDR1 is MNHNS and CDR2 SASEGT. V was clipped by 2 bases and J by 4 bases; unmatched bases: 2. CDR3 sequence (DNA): TGTGCCAGCAGTGAAAGCGGGGGGGATTACAATGAGCAGTTCTTC. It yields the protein CASSESGGDYNEQFF.